This TCR beta chain was sequenced during a study of T cell responses to AZD1222 COVID-19 vaccine. As for this clone: Its antigen is undetermined.

Germline loops: CDR1 SGHKS, CDR2 YYEKEE (reference sequence). The V and J ends lost 2 bases and 6 bases respectively, with 15 bases between them. The CDR3 spans 15 residues. Points from the study as a whole: There were mostly white British donors and more females than males, and clonal diversity was possibly underestimated. Baseline seropositivity occurred in only a handful of AZD1222 recipients. Repertoires were obtained only post-peak T cell response. Spike-specific TCR breadth and depth were elevated following two AZD1222 doses.

This table comes from immunoSEQ multiplex PCR, and its TCRdb copy is limited to in-frame clones, with some not included. The sample has 30,000 to 40,000 clones, around three quarters seen once. The chain employs TRBV5-5 and TRBJ1-5; D ambiguous. Sequences were derived from peripheral blood, sampled 28 days after the second AZD1222 dose. The receptor was isolated from an adult who received the AZD1222 COVID-19 vaccine. The CDR3 DNA is TGTGCCAGCAGCTTTGGGCAGGTCTACGGTCAGCCCCAGCATTTT. Encoded protein: CASSFGQVYGQPQHF. Full variable domain (remainder filled in from reference TRBV5-5 and TRBJ1-5): DAGVTQSPTHLIKTRGQQVTLRCSPISGHKSVSWYQQVLGQGPQFIFQYYEKEERGRGNFPDRFSARQFPNYSSELNVNALLLGDSALYLCASSFGQVYGQPQHFGDGTRLSIL.